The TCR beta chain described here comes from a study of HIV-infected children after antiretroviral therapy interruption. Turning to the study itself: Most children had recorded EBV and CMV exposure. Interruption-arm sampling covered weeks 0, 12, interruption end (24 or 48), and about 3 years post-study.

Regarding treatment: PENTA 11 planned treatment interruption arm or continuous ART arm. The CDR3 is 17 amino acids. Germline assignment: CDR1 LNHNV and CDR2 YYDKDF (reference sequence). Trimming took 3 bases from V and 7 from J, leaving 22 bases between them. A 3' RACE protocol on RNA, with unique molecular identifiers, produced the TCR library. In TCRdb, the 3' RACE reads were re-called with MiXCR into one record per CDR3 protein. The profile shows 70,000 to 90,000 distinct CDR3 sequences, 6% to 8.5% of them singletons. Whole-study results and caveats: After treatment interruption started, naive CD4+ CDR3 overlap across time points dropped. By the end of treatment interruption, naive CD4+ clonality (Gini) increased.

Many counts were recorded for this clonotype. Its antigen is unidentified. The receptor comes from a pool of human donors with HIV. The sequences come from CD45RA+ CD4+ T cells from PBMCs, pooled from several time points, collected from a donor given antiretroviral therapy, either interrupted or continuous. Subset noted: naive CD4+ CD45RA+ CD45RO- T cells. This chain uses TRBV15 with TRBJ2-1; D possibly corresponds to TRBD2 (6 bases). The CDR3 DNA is TGTGCCACCAGCAGTCGTACCCCCGGGACTGGTCTAAATGAGCAGTTCTTC. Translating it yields CATSSRTPGTGLNEQFF.